A selection of T cell receptor beta chains follows, all from one sample in a study of blood T cell repertoires in COVID-19. Assay: immunoSEQ multiplex PCR; the TCRdb copy retains only in-frame clones and omits some. The sample holds 300,000 to 400,000 clones; over 90% are singletons and the top ten take 3.9%. The sequencing sample was made of PBMCs or T cells enriched from blood (not recorded which). All receptors derive from a woman aged 25-40 years who had been exposed to COVID-19. The CDR3 runs from the conserved cysteine through the conserved F or W. Each record gives: D gene, J gene, V gene, clone size, CDR3 protein, CDR3 DNA. A D gene is named only where the DNA matches it firmly. The size of a clone is reported for some rows only, either as once, few or many, or as a class for expanded clones.

>TRBD1|TRBJ1-5|TRBV19|-
CASSIFGTGGNQPQHF
TGTGCCAGTAGTATCTTCGGGACAGGGGGCAATCAGCCCCAGCATTTT
>-|TRBJ2-3|TRBV7-2|-
CASSRSPGSSTDTQYF
TGTGCCAGCAGCCGGTCTCCCGGGTCTAGCACAGATACGCAGTATTTT
>-|TRBJ2-2|TRBV9|-
CASSVRGNTGELFF
TGTGCCAGCAGCGTCCGAGGGAACACCGGGGAGCTGTTTTTT
>TRBD1|TRBJ1-1|TRBV5-1|-
CASSVGRGRTEAFF
TGCGCCAGCAGCGTGGGTAGGGGGCGGACTGAAGCTTTCTTT
>-|TRBJ2-3|TRBV28|-
CASSSGQMTDTQYF
TGTGCCAGCAGTTCCGGACAGATGACAGATACGCAGTATTTT
>-|TRBJ1-5|TRBV4-2|-
CASSQEERGNQPQHF
TGTGCCAGCAGCCAAGAGGAGAGGGGCAATCAGCCCCAGCATTTT
>-|TRBJ1-1|TRBV20-1|few
CSATGRGAFF
TGCAGTGCTACCGGCAGGGGAGCTTTCTTT
>-|TRBJ2-1|TRBV11-3|-
CASSRRDTEQFF
TGTGCCAGCAGCCGTCGGGATACTGAGCAGTTCTTC
>-|TRBJ2-1|TRBV7-9|-
CASSLLNEQFF
TGTGCCAGCAGCTTACTCAATGAGCAGTTCTTC
>TRBD2|TRBJ2-7|TRBV3-1/TRBV3-2|-
CASSLTGLVGEQYF
TGTGCCAGCAGCCTAACGGGACTAGTAGGCGAGCAGTACTTC
>-|TRBJ1-1|TRBV19|once
CASSIQSGNPEAFF
TGTGCCAGTAGTATACAATCAGGGAACCCTGAAGCTTTCTTT
>-|TRBJ2-7|TRBV18|-
CASSPDRSYEQYF
TGTGCCAGCTCCCCGGACAGATCCTACGAGCAGTACTTC
>TRBD2|TRBJ2-2|TRBV24-1|-
CATSETDFTKSVAGDHTGELFF
TGTGCCACCAGTGAAACTGACTTTACGAAGTCCGTAGCGGGGGACCACACCGGGGAGCTGTTTTTT
>-|TRBJ1-1|TRBV11-3|-
CASSLSRGGMNTEAFF
TGTGCCAGCAGCTTAAGTCGAGGAGGGATGAACACTGAAGCTTTCTTT
>-|TRBJ1-2|TRBV18|-
CASSPRGQYGYTF
TGTGCCAGCTCACCACGAGGACAATATGGCTACACCTTC
>-|TRBJ1-1|TRBV7-6|-
CASSLALSPGVVNTEAFF
TGTGCCAGCAGCTTAGCGCTCTCCCCAGGGGTAGTGAACACTGAAGCTTTCTTT
>-|TRBJ2-3|TRBV9|-
CASSGEAGQSTDTQYF
TGTGCCAGCAGCGGAGAAGCGGGACAATCCACAGATACGCAGTATTTT
>TRBD2|TRBJ2-1|TRBV3-1/TRBV3-2|-
CASSRLRGGVSYNEQFF
TGTGCCAGCAGCCGCCTCCGCGGGGGAGTCTCCTACAATGAGCAGTTCTTC
>-|TRBJ2-3|TRBV5-1|-
CASSPRRSDTQYF
TGCGCCAGCAGCCCCAGGAGGTCAGATACGCAGTATTTT
>TRBD2|TRBJ2-3|TRBV7-2|-
CASTNSGGATDTQYF
TGTGCCAGCACTAATAGCGGGGGGGCGACAGATACGCAGTATTTT
>TRBD1|TRBJ1-4|TRBV15|-
CATSKDRVGLFF
TGTGCCACCAGCAAAGACAGGGTTGGGCTGTTTTTT
>TRBD1|TRBJ1-1|TRBV7-9|-
CASSKTTGGPEAFF
TGTGCCAGCAGCAAAACCACAGGGGGGCCTGAAGCTTTCTTT
>-|TRBJ1-1|TRBV5-1|-
CASTRDPNTEAFF
TGCGCCAGCACCAGGGATCCGAACACTGAAGCTTTCTTT
>-|TRBJ2-3|TRBV18|-
CASSLPEGDLTDTQYF
TGTGCCAGCTCACTCCCGGAAGGGGATTTAACAGATACGCAGTATTTT
>TRBD1|TRBJ1-2|TRBV10-2|-
CASSLTQGKENYGYTF
TGCGCCAGCAGTTTAACACAGGGGAAGGAAAACTATGGCTACACCTTC
>TRBD2|TRBJ2-3|TRBV3-1/TRBV3-2|-
CASSQDQWAGGGPTDTQYF
TGTGCCAGCAGCCAAGATCAGTGGGCTGGGGGGGGTCCCACAGATACGCAGTATTTT
>-|TRBJ2-2|TRBV7-2|-
CASSLVIGELFF
TGTGCCAGCAGCTTAGTTATCGGGGAGCTGTTTTTT
>TRBD1|TRBJ1-5|TRBV5-4|-
CASSFGTGGNQPQHF
TGTGCCAGCAGCTTCGGGACAGGGGGCAATCAGCCCCAGCATTTT
>-|TRBJ1-2|TRBV12-3/TRBV12-4|once
CASSFRAYGYTF
TGTGCCAGCAGTTTCAGGGCCTATGGCTACACCTTC
>-|TRBJ2-4|TRBV12-3/TRBV12-4|-
CASSLGARNIQYF
TGTGCCAGCAGTTTGGGGGCTCGTAACATTCAGTACTTC
>-|TRBJ2-5|TRBV20-1|few
CSAKRGWSQYF
TGCAGTGCCAAAAGAGGGTGGTCCCAGTACTTC
>-|TRBJ2-2|TRBV5-5|-
CASSWRDSLAGELFF
TGTGCCAGCAGCTGGAGGGACTCCCTGGCCGGGGAGCTGTTTTTT